Listed below are T cell receptor beta chains from one sample, sequenced in a study of T cell changes during pregnancy in multiple sclerosis. Some clones are missing from TCRdb's copy, which holds only in-frame ones; the method was immunoSEQ multiplex PCR. The table records under 70,000 clones, 85% to 95% of them present only once. Here the sequenced sample was peripheral blood, taken in the third trimester of pregnancy. The source is a female donor in good health, enrolled as a control in a pregnancy study. Both conserved end residues are part of each CDR3. Each record gives: clone size, J gene, V gene, D gene, CDR3 protein, CDR3 DNA. D genes are given only for firm matches. A row's size may be missing; if present it is once, few, many or a size class.

.	TRBJ2-7	TRBV6-5	TRBD1	CASSFGQGSYEQYF	TGTGCCAGCAGTTTCGGACAGGGGAGCTACGAGCAGTACTTC
.	TRBJ1-6	TRBV6-5	.	CASSPQQGASPLHF	TGTGCCAGCAGTCCTCAACAGGGTGCCTCACCCCTCCACTTT
.	TRBJ2-4	TRBV6-1	.	CASSLKNIQYF	TGTGCCAGCAGCCTAAAAAACATTCAGTACTTC
.	TRBJ1-5	TRBV7-2	.	CASSFYSNQPQHF	TGTGCCAGCAGCTTCTATAGCAATCAGCCCCAGCATTTT
.	TRBJ2-3	TRBV7-3	TRBD2	CASSPRAGSTDTQYF	TGTGCCAGCAGCCCTCGAGCGGGGAGCACAGATACGCAGTATTTT
.	TRBJ1-2	TRBV6-1	TRBD1	CASSERVGGPNKYGYTF	TGTGCCAGCAGTGAACGGGTAGGGGGCCCAAATAAATATGGCTACACCTTC
.	TRBJ2-1	TRBV7-9	TRBD1	CASSLRDRSYNEQFF	TGTGCCAGCAGCTTGAGGGACAGGTCGTACAATGAGCAGTTCTTC
.	TRBJ1-6	TRBV5-4	.	CASSLGGGTRNSPLHF	TGTGCCAGCAGCTTGGGGGGCGGGACTCGTAATTCACCCCTCCACTTT
.	TRBJ1-5	TRBV7-9	.	CASSTTGSAAPQPQHF	TGTGCCAGCAGCACCACGGGGAGTGCCGCCCCTCAGCCCCAGCATTTT
.	TRBJ2-1	TRBV10-3	TRBD1	CAIRTSGTGENNEQFF	TGTGCCATCAGGACCTCCGGGACAGGGGAGAACAATGAGCAGTTCTTC
.	TRBJ2-3	TRBV28	TRBD1	CASSFGLLWDRVANTQYF	TGTGCCAGCAGTTTCGGCCTCCTATGGGACAGGGTCGCAAATACGCAGTATTTT
.	TRBJ2-5	TRBV2	.	CASSAQSVQGETQYF	TGTGCCAGCAGTGCCCAATCTGTCCAGGGGGAGACCCAGTACTTC
.	TRBJ1-3	TRBV28	.	CASSSMTISGNTIYF	TGTGCCAGCAGTTCTATGACAATCTCTGGAAACACCATATATTTT
.	TRBJ2-1	TRBV7-2	TRBD2	CASSTSGDIYNEQFF	TGTGCCAGCAGCACTAGCGGGGACATATACAATGAGCAGTTCTTC
.	TRBJ2-6	TRBV7-2	TRBD2	CASSLVSSGRAVGANVLTF	TGTGCCAGCAGCTTAGTTTCCAGCGGGAGGGCCGTTGGGGCCAACGTCCTGACTTTC
once	TRBJ2-7	TRBV11-2	TRBD1	CASSSSTGGLLSYEQYF	TGTGCCAGCAGCTCCTCGACAGGGGGCCTCCTCTCCTACGAGCAGTACTTC
.	TRBJ2-5	TRBV5-1	TRBD1	CASSLGQGETQYF	TGCGCCAGCAGCTTAGGACAGGGGGAGACCCAGTACTTC
once	TRBJ2-7	TRBV30	TRBD2	CAWNPGGGGWEQYF	TGTGCCTGGAACCCGGGGGGGGGCGGTTGGGAGCAGTACTTC
once	TRBJ2-7	TRBV10-3	.	CAISEAPVEQYF	TGTGCCATCAGTGAGGCGCCCGTGGAGCAGTACTTC
.	TRBJ2-4	TRBV5-3	TRBD2	CARSPRGSGGTQYF	TGTGCCAGAAGTCCGCGGGGTAGCGGGGGAACTCAGTACTTC
few	TRBJ2-2	TRBV19	.	CASSIITGYTGELFF	TGTGCCAGTAGTATAATAACAGGCTACACCGGGGAGCTGTTTTTT
.	TRBJ2-1	TRBV29-1	.	CSVERRDNEQFF	TGCAGCGTTGAGAGGAGGGACAATGAGCAGTTCTTC
.	TRBJ2-7	TRBV7-9	TRBD2	CASSRDYFEQYF	TGTGCCAGCAGCCGGGACTACTTCGAGCAGTACTTC
.	TRBJ2-7	TRBV10-3	TRBD2	CAISEAGGYEQYF	TGTGCCATCAGTGAGGCGGGGGGCTACGAGCAGTACTTC
.	TRBJ2-7	TRBV4-3	.	CASSQDRGEPGHHYEQYF	TGCGCCAGCAGCCAAGACAGGGGAGAACCGGGACACCACTACGAGCAGTACTTC
.	TRBJ1-1	TRBV9	.	CASSQGHTEAFF	TGTGCCAGCAGCCAGGGGCACACTGAAGCTTTCTTT
.	TRBJ1-1	TRBV10-1	.	CASSESATGEAFF	TGCGCCAGCAGTGAGTCTGCGACAGGTGAAGCTTTCTTT
.	TRBJ2-3	TRBV9	.	CASSVTVGGTQYF	TGTGCCAGCAGCGTAACTGTGGGAGGTACGCAGTATTTT
.	TRBJ2-2	TRBV5-1	.	CASSLGGTAGTGELFF	TGCGCCAGCAGCTTGGGCGGGACAGCCGGCACCGGGGAGCTGTTTTTT
.	TRBJ2-1	TRBV11-3	TRBD2	CASSSGLLAGVDEQFF	TGTGCCAGCAGCTCAGGCCTACTAGCGGGAGTCGATGAGCAGTTCTTC